The 32 T cell receptor beta chains below all came from one sample that was sequenced in a study of blood T cell repertoires in COVID-19. Repertoires were generated with immunoSEQ multiplex PCR, while TCRdb's copy carries only in-frame clones and drops some. Here the sample spans under 140,000 clones, around 80% being singletons. The source material was peripheral blood. The receptors shown here come from a woman older than 75 with acute or convalescent COVID-19.

The rearrangement joins TRBV21-1 to TRBJ2-3; TRBD2, the D gene given by the table, was not confirmed from the DNA. TRBV21-1 is a listed pseudogene. CDR3 size: 13 residues. CDR3 region: CASSLPIDDTQYF. The CDR3 nucleotides read TGTGCCAGCAGCCTCCCCATAGATGATACGCAGTATTTT.

With respect to this clone: One end of the junction is discordant with germline, which a read error may explain. The rearrangement links TRBV2 to TRBJ2-3; possibly TRBD2 for D (5 bases). Germline CDR1 and CDR2: SNHLY and FYNNEI. The CDR3 has 14 residues. CDR3 in DNA: TGTGCCAGCAGTGAGAATCGGGATCTCACGTCTTCCCCCTTT. Amino acids: CASSENRDLTSSPF. Supplemented by reference TRBV2 and TRBJ2-3, the full variable domain reads EPEVTQTPSHQVTQMGQEVILRCVPISNHLYFYWYRQILGQKVEFLVSFYNNEISEKSEIFDDQFSVERPDGSNFTLKIRSTKLEDSAMYFCASSENRDLTSSPFGPGTRLTVL.

V gene TRBV10-3 combines with J gene TRBJ1-1; 7 bases agree with TRBD1. The junction had 7 bases not matched to a gene; V was cut back by 6 bases and J by 6 bases. The V gene's germline CDR1 is ENHRY and CDR2 SYGVKD. The CDR3 runs 13 residues. CDR3 amino acids: CAIRDDREAEAFF. The CDR3, as DNA: TGTGCCATCAGGGACGACAGGGAAGCTGAAGCTTTCTTT.

The CDR3 loop reads CAISESTGKDYGYTF. CDR3 in DNA: TGTGCCATCAGTGAGTCTACAGGGAAGGACTATGGCTACACCTTC. This chain connects TRBV10-3 to TRBJ1-2; D may be TRBD1 (6 bases). With 0 bases removed from V and 3 bases from J, the gap between germline ends came to 11 bases. From germline, CDR1 is ENHRY and CDR2 SYGVKD. The length of the CDR3 is 15 residues.

V is TRBV7-9 and J is TRBJ2-6; perhaps TRBD2 as D (6 bases). Germline CDR1 reads SEHNR; CDR2 reads FQNEAQ (reference sequence). Trimming took off 11 bases at V and 5 bases at J, with 7 bases between the two ends. This CDR3 has 11 amino acids. CDR3 sequence (DNA): TGTGCCGCGGGGAGGGCCAACGTCCTGACTTTC. As protein: CAAGRANVLTF.

CDR3 nucleotide sequence: TGTGCCAGCAGCTTAGCAAGGAGCTACGAGCAGTACTTC. This translates into CASSLARSYEQYF. This sequence joins TRBV11-2 and TRBJ2-7, with D unresolved. Germline CDR1 reads SGHAT; CDR2 reads FQNNGV. V lost 1 base to trimming and J lost 3 bases, with 7 bases between them. The CDR3 totals 13 residues.

This chain uses TRBV11-2 with TRBJ2-7; 7 nucleotides agree with TRBD2. The J segment lost 2 bases and the V segment lost 1 base, leaving 8 bases of the junction unmatched. The CDR3 totals 16 residues. Germline V gives CDR1 SGHAT, CDR2 FQNNGV. The CDR3 sequence is CASSLAREGFAYEQYF. Here the CDR3 DNA reads TGTGCCAGCAGCTTAGCCAGGGAGGGTTTCGCCTACGAGCAGTACTTC.

The CDR3 sequence: CAWRWDRAEAFF. CDR3 nucleotide sequence: TGTGCCTGGAGATGGGACAGGGCCGAAGCTTTCTTT. V is TRBV30 and J is TRBJ1-1; 9 bases match TRBD1. In germline, CDR1 is GTSNPN, CDR2 SVGIG (reference sequence). This CDR3 comprises 12 residues. V lost 3 bases, J lost 8 bases, and 4 bases stayed unmatched.

The V and J genes are TRBV7-2 and TRBJ2-2; D possibly corresponds to TRBD1 (6 bases). Trimming left V 3 bases short and J 4 bases short, with 18 bases between. The germline V gene has CDR1 SGHTA and CDR2 FQGNSA. The CDR3 is 17 amino acids. The CDR3 loop is CASSFGVPGHGTGELFF. CDR3 DNA sequence: TGTGCCAGCAGCTTTGGGGTACCGGGACACGGCACCGGGGAGCTGTTTTTT.

The chain employs TRBV3-1 (or the pseudogene TRBV3-2) and TRBJ1-3, with D possibly matching TRBD1 (6 bases). Germline V gene lookup returns CDR1 LGHDT and CDR2 YNNKEL (reference sequence). V lost 3 bases and J 0 bases, leaving 9 bases between the germline ends. There are 15 residues in the CDR3. The CDR3 coding sequence is TGTGCCAGCAGCCAGGACAGTACCTCTGGAAACACCATATATTTT. Encoded protein: CASSQDSTSGNTIYF.

The chain has TRBV9 and TRBJ2-5, with 9 bases fitting TRBD1. The J segment lost 5 bases and the V segment lost 2 bases, leaving 7 bases of the junction unmatched. Per germline, CDR1 SGDLS and CDR2 YYNGEE. This CDR3 spans 15 amino acids. CDR3 region: CASSVGTGNWETQYF. CDR3 in DNA: TGTGCCAGCAGCGTCGGGACAGGGAATTGGGAGACCCAGTACTTC.

The sample holds a few counts of this clone. The chain couples TRBV6-1 to TRBJ1-1, with 8 nucleotides matching TRBD1. V was pared by 3 bases and J by 1 base, with 4 bases of the junction left unmatched. CDR3 length: 15 amino acids. Per the germline V gene, CDR1 is MNHNS and CDR2 is SASEGT. This chain's CDR3 is CASSDGTGGNTEAFF. The CDR3 DNA sequence: TGTGCCAGCAGTGATGGAACAGGGGGGAACACTGAAGCTTTCTTT.

Only one count was recorded for this clone. The CDR3 loop reads CASSMSGGGGYQETQYF. Written as DNA, the CDR3 is TGTGCCAGCAGCATGAGCGGGGGGGGAGGGTACCAAGAGACCCAGTACTTC. The rearrangement joins TRBV4-2 to TRBJ2-5; 10 nucleotides match TRBD2. CDR1 is LGHNA and CDR2 is YNFKEQ in the germline V gene. This CDR3 has 17 residues. J was trimmed by 0 bases and V by 5 bases; bases with no gene match: 9.

This clone was observed a single time. The V and J genes are TRBV6-2 or TRBV6-3 and TRBJ1-1; D not resolved. CDR3 length equals 11 residues. Germline loops: CDR1 MNHEY, CDR2 SVGEGT. Trimming pared 2 bases from V and 10 bases from J, leaving 8 bases between. Written as DNA, the CDR3 is TGTGCCAGCAGTTACCCCGGGAGAGCTTTCTTT. Translated: CASSYPGRAFF.

The rearrangement uses TRBV6-2 or TRBV6-3 and TRBJ2-1; TRBD2 agrees at 11 bases. CDR3 size: 17 residues. Germline CDR1 and CDR2: MNHEY and SVGEGT. After removal of 5 bases from V and 5 bases from J, the junction contained 11 bases not matched to a gene. The CDR3, as DNA: TGTGCCAGCAGTCAACCATCAGGGGGACTAGCGGACAATGAGCAGTTCTTC. Amino acid sequence: CASSQPSGGLADNEQFF.

J is TRBJ1-3 and V is TRBV4-3; perhaps TRBD1 as D (5 bases). With 4 bases removed from V and 9 bases from J, the gap between germline ends came to 22 bases. The length of the CDR3 is 16 residues. CDR1 is LGHNA and CDR2 is YSLEER in the germline V gene. The CDR3 spells CASSPIKGTSGSTIYF. In DNA form, the CDR3 reads TGCGCCAGCAGCCCTATAAAAGGGACCTCCGGGAGCACCATATATTTT.

This clone was counted only a few times. This sequence joins TRBV5-1 and TRBJ1-1; 7 bases are shared with TRBD1. The germline gives CDR1 SGHRS, CDR2 YFSETQ. This CDR3 has 16 residues. V dropped 4 bases and J dropped 3; count of bases not matched to a gene: 12. The CDR3 coding sequence is TGCGCCAGCAGCCCGACCCTGACAGGGAGGTACACTGAAGCTTTCTTT. It codes for CASSPTLTGRYTEAFF.

This clone was seen only once. The V call is TRBV5-4, the J call TRBJ2-1; possible D gene TRBD2, 8 bases. V gave up 4 bases and J gave up 6 bases, with 20 bases separating them. The CDR3 has 16 amino acids. Germline CDR1 and CDR2: SGHNT and YYREEE (reference sequence). The DNA of the CDR3 is TGTGCCAGCAGCCCCACCGGGACTAGGACAGGCAATGAGCAGTTCTTC. It translates to CASSPTGTRTGNEQFF.

CDR3 in DNA: TGTGCCAGCAGTTGGGGCGGGAGGCCTGTCGAGCAGTACTTC. Amino acids: CASSWGGRPVEQYF. The chain carries TRBV6-2 or TRBV6-3 and TRBJ2-7, with 8 bases fitting TRBD2. This CDR3 is built from 14 residues. Looked up from germline, CDR1 is MNHEY and CDR2 is SVGEGT. V lost 4 bases to trimming and J lost 6 bases; unmatched junction nucleotides: 8.

This chain uses TRBV19 with TRBJ2-1; 9 positions match TRBD2. The CDR3 runs to 16 residues. V trimming: 5 bases; J trimming: 4 bases; junction bases outside the gene matches: 9. Germline CDR1 is LNHDA and CDR2 is SQIVND (reference sequence). CDR3 bases: TGTGCCAGTAGTCGAGATAGCGGGAGCCCTTACAATGAGCAGTTCTTC. This sequence encodes CASSRDSGSPYNEQFF.

This clone was detected a few times. This chain connects TRBV5-6 to TRBJ2-5; 7 positions match TRBD2. The CDR3 contains 14 residues. Germline V gene lookup returns CDR1 SGHDT and CDR2 YYEEEE. V dropped 3 bases and J dropped 2; count of bases not matched to a gene: 4. The CDR3 nucleotides are TGTGCCAGCAGCTCCCGAGCGGGGCAAGAGACCCAGTACTTC. Its protein is CASSSRAGQETQYF.

A single count supports this clone. The chain couples TRBV25-1 to TRBJ2-1; 11 bases are shared with TRBD2. This CDR3 spans 15 amino acids. Germline lookup yields CDR1 MGHDK and CDR2 SYGVNS. The J segment lost 7 bases and the V segment lost 4 bases, leaving 6 bases of the junction unmatched. DNA of the CDR3: TGTGCCAGCAGTGCTCCGCTAGCGGGGGGTAATGAGCAGTTCTTC. The encoded protein is CASSAPLAGGNEQFF.

The V call is TRBV7-9, the J call TRBJ1-2; TRBD1 matches at 9 bases. Germline V lookup: CDR1 SEHNR, CDR2 FQNEAQ (reference sequence). This CDR3 has 13 residues. The V gene end was trimmed by 6 bases and the J gene end by 6 bases; junction bases not matched to a gene: 5. For the CDR3, the DNA is TGTGCCAGCAGTCCACAGGGGGCGGATGGCTACACCTTC. This gives the protein CASSPQGADGYTF.

This clone was detected once. The rearrangement joins TRBV10-2 to TRBJ2-2; 7 nucleotides line up with TRBD1. J lost 6 bases, V lost 7 bases, and 11 bases had no gene match. Germline V CDR1 and CDR2: WSHSY, SAAADI. This CDR3 comprises 15 residues. The CDR3 protein is CASTSRDSPAGELFF. The CDR3 DNA reads as TGCGCCAGCACTTCCCGGGACAGCCCAGCCGGGGAGCTGTTTTTT.

The sample holds one count of this clone. The rearrangement joins TRBV19 to TRBJ2-1; D might be TRBD2 (5 bases). Deletions cut 2 bases from V and 7 bases from J, with 15 bases between. Germline assignment: CDR1 LNHDA and CDR2 SQIVND (reference sequence). The CDR3 has 15 residues. CDR3 sequence (DNA): TGTGCCAGTAGTATATATGCCGGAGGTACGAATGAGCAGTTCTTC. The encoded protein is CASSIYAGGTNEQFF.

This chain links TRBV3-1 (or the pseudogene TRBV3-2) with TRBJ2-2; D perhaps matches TRBD1 (6 bases). From germline, CDR1 is LGHDT and CDR2 YNNKEL (reference sequence). V was cut by 2 bases and J by 6 bases, with 16 bases left in between. CDR3 length: 16 residues. Here the CDR3 reads CASSQSGQGRPGELFF. In DNA form, the CDR3 reads TGTGCCAGCAGCCAATCAGGGCAGGGGAGACCCGGGGAGCTGTTTTTT.

The rearrangement uses TRBV3-1 (or the pseudogene TRBV3-2) and TRBJ2-7; D gene ambiguous. CDR3 length equals 11 residues. The V end lost 3 bases, the J end lost 2 bases, and 2 bases lay between the germline ends. Germline lookup yields CDR1 LGHDT and CDR2 YNNKEL (reference sequence). The CDR3 coding sequence is TGTGCCAGCAGCCACACCTACGAGCAGTACTTC. Amino acids: CASSHTYEQYF.

Details on this clone: Its ends do not fully match the called genes, so a read error is possible. The chain is built from TRBV19 and TRBJ2-5; 7 bases are a match to TRBD1. This CDR3 is 13 amino acids long. Germline CDR1 and CDR2: LNHDA and SQIVND (reference sequence). The CDR3 reads CASRSPLDRTKYF. The CDR3 DNA reads as TGTGCCAGTAGATCTCCCTTGGACAGGACCAAGTACTTC.

The chain combines TRBV6-5 with TRBJ1-3; no definite D call. This CDR3 has 15 amino acids. The germline CDR1 and CDR2 sequences are MNHEY and SVGAGI. V shed 2 bases and J shed 0 bases, with 8 bases lying between them. The CDR3 sequence is CASSYKPFSGNTIYF. For the CDR3, the DNA is TGTGCCAGCAGTTACAAGCCCTTCTCTGGAAACACCATATATTTT.

In this sample, this clone turned up a few times. V and J are TRBV9 and TRBJ2-3; TRBD2 might be the D (5 bases). Germline V lookup: CDR1 SGDLS, CDR2 YYNGEE. The CDR3 covers 15 residues. The V and J ends lost 1 base and 0 bases respectively, with 9 bases between them. The CDR3 spells CASSVTGESTDTQYF. As DNA, the CDR3 is TGTGCCAGCAGCGTAACCGGGGAGAGCACAGATACGCAGTATTTT.

The rearrangement joins TRBV3-1 (or the pseudogene TRBV3-2) to TRBJ2-2, with D possibly being TRBD2 (6 bases). V dropped 3 bases and J dropped 4 bases, with 9 bases sitting between them. This CDR3 contains 14 residues. Germline CDR1 reads LGHDT; CDR2 reads YNNKEL (reference sequence). The CDR3: CASSQGGLTGELFF. The CDR3 DNA reads TGTGCCAGCAGCCAGGGGGGTCTCACCGGGGAGCTGTTTTTT.

The rearrangement links TRBV7-6 to TRBJ1-1; no firm D call. Germline CDR1 reads SGHVS; CDR2 reads FNYEAQ. V was trimmed by 1 base and J by 0 bases, leaving 6 bases between them. The CDR3 runs to 14 residues. The CDR3 sequence: CASSLGEVNTEAFF. In DNA, the CDR3 is TGTGCCAGCAGCTTAGGCGAGGTGAACACTGAAGCTTTCTTT. The whole variable domain, remainder taken from reference TRBV7-6 and TRBJ1-1, is GAGVSQSPRYKVTKRGQDVALRCDPISGHVSLYWYRQALGQGPEFLTYFNYEAQQDKSGLPNDRFSAERPEGSISTLTIQRTEQRDSAMYRCASSLGEVNTEAFFGQGTRLTVV.